This T cell receptor beta chain derives from a study of blood T cell repertoires in COVID-19. TCRdb's copy holds only in-frame clones and misses some; the assay was immunoSEQ multiplex PCR. In the table there are about 210,000 clones, 81% of which are singletons. Trimming removed 0 bases at V and 0 bases at J, with 5 bases between. The germline gives CDR1 KGHSH, CDR2 LQKENI. This CDR3 comprises 14 residues. Clinical history reported by participants formed the basis on which cohorts were assigned. The sequencing input was PBMCs or T cells enriched from blood (not recorded which). This receptor was taken from a woman aged 45 to 65 with acute COVID-19. This chain joins TRBV18 and TRBJ1-1; D gene uncertain. The CDR3 coding sequence is TGTGCCAGCTCACCACCGAGCATGAACACTGAAGCTTTCTTT. Its protein is CASSPPSMNTEAFF.